This T cell receptor (beta chain) was recorded in a study of Ad26.COV2.S vaccination and SARS-CoV-2 variants. The study, taken as a whole, reports: Substantial breadth was reported for post-vaccination spike-specific CD8+ and CD4+ T cells. For non-spike TCRs, breadth in vaccine recipients resembled that in placebo recipients. People given the vaccine had a wider spike-specific TCR breadth than placebo recipients did.

The CDR3 loop spans 15 amino acids. Losses at the gene ends were 3 bases for V and 6 bases for J; bases not matched to a gene: 9. Germline loops: CDR1 LNHDA, CDR2 SQIVND (reference sequence). Repertoires were generated with immunoSEQ multiplex PCR, while TCRdb's copy carries only in-frame clones and drops some. The sample records around 45,000 clones, around 83% being singletons. A note on this clone: Its antigen is unknown.

The J gene is TRBJ2-7, the V gene TRBV19, with 9 bases lining up with TRBD1. This clonotype was obtained from a human donor who had recovered from COVID-19. The sequencing used peripheral blood, collected after recovery from COVID-19. The CDR3 sequence is CASSISAGTGIEQYF. CDR3 coding DNA: TGTGCCAGTAGTATTTCCGCCGGGACAGGGATCGAGCAGTACTTC.